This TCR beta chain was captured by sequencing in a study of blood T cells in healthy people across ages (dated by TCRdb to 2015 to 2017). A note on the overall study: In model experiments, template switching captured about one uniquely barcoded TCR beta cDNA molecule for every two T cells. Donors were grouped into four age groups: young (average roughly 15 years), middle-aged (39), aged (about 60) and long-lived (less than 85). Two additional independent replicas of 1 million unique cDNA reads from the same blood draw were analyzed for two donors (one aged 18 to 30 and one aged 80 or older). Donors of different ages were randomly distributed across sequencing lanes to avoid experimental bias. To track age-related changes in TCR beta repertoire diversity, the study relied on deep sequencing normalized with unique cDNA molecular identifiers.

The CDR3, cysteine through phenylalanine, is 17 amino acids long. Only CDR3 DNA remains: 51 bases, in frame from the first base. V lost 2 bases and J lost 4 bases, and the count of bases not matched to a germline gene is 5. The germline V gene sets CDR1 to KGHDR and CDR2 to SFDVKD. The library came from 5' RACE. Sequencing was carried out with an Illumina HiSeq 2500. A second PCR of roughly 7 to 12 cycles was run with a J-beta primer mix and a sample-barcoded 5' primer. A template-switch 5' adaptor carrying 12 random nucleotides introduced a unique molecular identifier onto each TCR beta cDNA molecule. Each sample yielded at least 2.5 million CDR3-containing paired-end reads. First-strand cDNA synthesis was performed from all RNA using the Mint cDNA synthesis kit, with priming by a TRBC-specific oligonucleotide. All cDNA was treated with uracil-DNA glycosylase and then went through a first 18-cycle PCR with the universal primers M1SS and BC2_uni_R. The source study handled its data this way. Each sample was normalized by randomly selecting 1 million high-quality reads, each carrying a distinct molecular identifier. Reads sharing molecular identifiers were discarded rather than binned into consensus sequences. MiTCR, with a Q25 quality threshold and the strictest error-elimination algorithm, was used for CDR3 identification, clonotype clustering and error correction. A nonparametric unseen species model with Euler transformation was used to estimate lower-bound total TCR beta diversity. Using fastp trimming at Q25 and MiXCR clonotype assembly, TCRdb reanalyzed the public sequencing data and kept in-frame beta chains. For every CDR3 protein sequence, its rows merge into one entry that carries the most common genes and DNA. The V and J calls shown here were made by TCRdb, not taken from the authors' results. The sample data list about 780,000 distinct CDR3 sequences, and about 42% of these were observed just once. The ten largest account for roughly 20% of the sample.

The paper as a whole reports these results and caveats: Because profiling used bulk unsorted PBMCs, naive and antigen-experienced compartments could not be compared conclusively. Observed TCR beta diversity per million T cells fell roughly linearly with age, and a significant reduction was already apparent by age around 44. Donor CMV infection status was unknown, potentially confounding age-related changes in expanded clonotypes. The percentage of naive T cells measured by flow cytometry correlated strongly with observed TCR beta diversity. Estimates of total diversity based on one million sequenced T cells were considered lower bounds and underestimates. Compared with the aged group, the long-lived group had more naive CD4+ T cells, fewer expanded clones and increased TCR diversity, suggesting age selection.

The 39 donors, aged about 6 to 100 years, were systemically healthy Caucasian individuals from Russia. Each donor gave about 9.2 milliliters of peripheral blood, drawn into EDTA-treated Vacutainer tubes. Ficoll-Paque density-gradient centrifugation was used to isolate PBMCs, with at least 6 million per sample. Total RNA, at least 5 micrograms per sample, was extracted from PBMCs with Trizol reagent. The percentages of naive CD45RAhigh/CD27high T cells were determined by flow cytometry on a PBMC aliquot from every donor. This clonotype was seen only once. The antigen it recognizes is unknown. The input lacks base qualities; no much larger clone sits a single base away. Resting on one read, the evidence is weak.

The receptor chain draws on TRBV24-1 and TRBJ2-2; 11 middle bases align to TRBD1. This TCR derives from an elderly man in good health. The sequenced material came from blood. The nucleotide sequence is TGTGCCACCAGTGATTACTCCGGGACAGGGGGCACCGGGGAGCTGTTTTTT. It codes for CATSDYSGTGGTGELFF.